This T cell receptor (beta chain) stems from a study of T cells in Graves' hyperthyroidism and ophthalmopathy. RNA transcripts yielded amplified TCR beta CDR3 regions. Carried out on the TCR CDR3, a first-round RT-PCR used the HTBI primer set. Using its own MiXCR run on the multiplex PCR reads, TCRdb lists one record per CDR3 protein. This sample has roughly 200,000 distinct CDR3 sequences; about 18% occur once, and the top ten carry 35% to 50%. Trimming took off 2 bases at V and 8 bases at J, with 15 bases between the two ends. The CDR3 extends over 13 amino acids. The germline CDR1 and CDR2 sequences are DFQATT and SNEGSKA (reference sequence). This clonotype was counted ten times or more.

This rearrangement joins TRBV20-1 to TRBJ1-2, with D perhaps matching TRBD1 (6 bases). Sequenced material: blood. The receptor was derived from a man aged 40-49 years with Graves' hyperthyroidism. CDR3 sequence (DNA): TGCAGTGCTAGACGGGACACAGCTGAGGGCTACACCTTC. The encoded protein is CSARRDTAEGYTF.